Below, 18 T cell receptor beta chains from the same sample are listed, as sequenced in a study of blood T cell repertoires in COVID-19. Produced via immunoSEQ multiplex PCR; TCRdb's table is partial and in-frame only. The profile covers fewer than 500,000 clones, with around 90% appearing a single time and 0.7% taken by the ten largest. Sequenced input: PBMCs or T cells enriched from blood (not recorded which). These receptors all come from a woman younger than 30 who had recovered from COVID-19.

For this clone: In the same sample, other DNA sequences code for this CDR3. This sequence joins TRBV18 and TRBJ1-1, with D tentatively TRBD1 (5 bases). The CDR3 consists of 13 residues. Germline V gene lookup returns CDR1 KGHSH and CDR2 LQKENI. The V end was cut by 4 bases, the J end by 1 base, with 7 bases between. CDR3 residues: CASSQTANTEAFF. The CDR3 region has the DNA TGTGCCAGCTCACAGACAGCGAACACTGAAGCTTTCTTT.

The J gene is TRBJ2-1, the V gene TRBV6-5, with TRBD1 matching over 7 bases. CDR1 is MNHEY, CDR2 SVGAGI, per germline. V lost 7 bases to trimming and J lost 2 bases; unmatched junction nucleotides: 8. This CDR3 comprises 15 residues. This CDR3 reads CASKTGDSTYNEQFF. The CDR3 DNA is TGTGCCAGCAAGACTGGGGACAGCACCTACAATGAGCAGTTCTTC.

The chain couples TRBV4-1 to TRBJ1-5, with D unclear. Per the germline V gene, CDR1 is MGHRA and CDR2 is YSYEKL. This CDR3 is 16 amino acids long. Trimming left V 4 bases short and J 3 bases short, with 16 bases between. As DNA, the CDR3 is TGCGCCAGCAGCCTCTTGGGAGCCGGTTACAATCAGCCCCAGCATTTT. Translating it yields CASSLLGAGYNQPQHF.

Here the CDR3 reads CASSLLAGGRNTGELFF. The CDR3 bases are TGTGCCAGCAGCTTACTAGCGGGGGGTCGCAACACCGGGGAGCTGTTTTTT. The chain uses TRBV5-5 and TRBJ2-2; 12 bases line up with TRBD2. V trimming: 2 bases; J trimming: 2 bases; junction bases outside the gene matches: 4. Germline V CDR1 and CDR2: SGHKS, YYEKEE (reference sequence). This CDR3 has 17 amino acids.

The chain employs TRBV18 and TRBJ2-3; D is undetermined. Trimming removed 3 bases from V and 2 bases from J, with 6 bases in between. This CDR3 has 13 residues. The germline V gene encodes CDR1 KGHSH and CDR2 LQKENI. In nucleotides, the CDR3 is TGTGCCAGCTCACCTCCCTCCACAGATACGCAGTATTTT. Translated, it gives CASSPPSTDTQYF.

This chain connects TRBV10-1 to TRBJ2-3; D might be TRBD1 (6 bases). Germline CDR1 and CDR2: WNHNN and SYGVQD (reference sequence). Trimming removed 0 bases at V and 2 bases at J, with 15 bases between. The CDR3 covers 17 residues. This CDR3 reads CASSESSLTGNTDTQYF. In nucleotides, the CDR3 is TGCGCCAGCAGTGAGTCGTCATTGACAGGCAACACAGATACGCAGTATTTT.

This chain joins TRBV30 and TRBJ1-2; a possible D gene is TRBD1 (5 bases). Trimming took off 3 bases at V and 10 bases at J, with 12 bases between the two ends. From germline, CDR1 is GTSNPN and CDR2 SVGIG (reference sequence). CDR3 length: 11 residues. The CDR3 nucleotides are TGTGCCTGGAGAATTGGGGCTTCCTACACCTTC. It translates to CAWRIGASYTF.

The CDR3: CASSFGETLNTEAFF. CDR3 sequence (DNA): TGCGCCAGCAGCTTCGGTGAGACTTTGAACACTGAAGCTTTCTTT. This chain links TRBV5-1 with TRBJ1-1; D ambiguous. Trimming shortened V by 2 bases and J by 0 bases, and 11 bases separated the two germline ends. CDR1 is SGHRS, CDR2 YFSETQ, per germline. This CDR3 has 15 residues.

This chain connects TRBV5-1 to TRBJ2-7, with 11 nucleotides matching TRBD1. Trimming at V came to 4 bases and at J to 3 bases, leaving 6 bases not matched to a gene. Per germline, CDR1 SGHRS and CDR2 YFSETQ. This CDR3 region has 15 residues. DNA of the CDR3: TGCGCCAGCAGCCTAGGGACAGGGGGTAGCTACGAGCAGTACTTC. This codes for CASSLGTGGSYEQYF.

V and J are TRBV6-5 and TRBJ2-1; 14 nucleotides match TRBD2. CDR3 length equals 13 residues. V lost 6 bases to trimming and J lost 10 bases; unmatched junction nucleotides: 2. Germline assignment: CDR1 MNHEY and CDR2 SVGAGI. The CDR3 sequence: CASRGTSGGEQFF. Here the CDR3 DNA reads TGTGCCAGCAGGGGGACTAGCGGGGGAGAGCAGTTCTTC.

J is TRBJ2-6 and V is TRBV10-3; D may be TRBD2 (6 bases). Germline CDR1 is ENHRY and CDR2 is SYGVKD. V lost 11 bases to trimming and J lost 0 bases, with 20 bases between them. This CDR3 comprises 17 residues. The CDR3 nucleotides are TGTGCCGCCTCGGAGCGGGCCGACCTCTCTGGGGCCAACGTCCTGACTTTC. Translated, it gives CAASERADLSGANVLTF.

The chain recombines TRBV10-2 with TRBJ2-7; TRBD2 matches at 8 bases. This CDR3 region has 16 residues. Germline V gene data show CDR1 as WSHSY and CDR2 as SAAADI. Losses at the gene ends were 5 bases for V and 4 bases for J; bases not matched to a gene: 13. The CDR3 DNA reads TGCGCCAGCAGTCCTGGACTAGCACCCGGAGGGTACGAGCAGTACTTC. It is translated as CASSPGLAPGGYEQYF.

The gene calls are TRBV30 and TRBJ1-1; D possibly corresponds to TRBD1 (6 bases). The CDR3 extends over 15 amino acids. Per germline, CDR1 GTSNPN and CDR2 SVGIG (reference sequence). The V and J ends lost 7 bases and 5 bases respectively, with 23 bases between them. The CDR3 DNA sequence: TGTGCCTCCTCCGGGACACTCTTAGCAGGGACTGAAGCTTTCTTT. Translation gives CASSGTLLAGTEAFF.

The rearrangement uses TRBV2 and TRBJ1-2; D is uncertain. The CDR3 loop spans 15 amino acids. CDR1 and CDR2 from the germline V gene are SNHLY and FYNNEI. V was cut by 7 bases and J by 2 bases, with 17 bases left in between. The CDR3 DNA sequence: TGTGCCAGCATCCGACAACCCGGGGAGAACTATGGCTACACCTTC. Translation gives CASIRQPGENYGYTF.

This chain uses TRBV3-1 (or the pseudogene TRBV3-2) with TRBJ2-1, with D perhaps TRBD2 (5 bases). Per the germline V gene, CDR1 is LGHDT and CDR2 is YNNKEL (reference sequence). CDR3 length equals 14 residues. V was cut by 1 base and J by 9 bases, with 13 bases left in between. For the CDR3, the DNA is TGTGCCAGCAGCCAAGCCGGGGTCGGCGGTGAGCAGTTCTTC. This gives the protein CASSQAGVGGEQFF.

The genes are TRBV10-3 and TRBJ2-7, with no clear D. The CDR3 has 12 amino acids. The V and J ends lost 0 bases and 8 bases respectively, with 8 bases between them. The germline V gene encodes CDR1 ENHRY and CDR2 SYGVKD. The CDR3 DNA is TGTGCCATCAGTGAGTCGACGAGGAAGCAGTACTTC. It encodes CAISESTRKQYF.

CDR3 nucleotides: TGTGCCAGCAGTCGTTCCAATTCACCCCTCCACTTT. Its protein product is CASSRSNSPLHF. The J gene is TRBJ1-6, the V gene TRBV12-3 or TRBV12-4; D uncertain. This CDR3 contains 12 residues. The germline V and J ends were trimmed by 5 bases and 7 bases, with 6 bases remaining between them.

This clone came up once. The chain is built from TRBV24-1 and TRBJ1-1; TRBD1 matches 7 bases. The junction had 5 bases not matched to a gene; V was cut back by 2 bases and J by 3 bases. CDR3 length: 15 residues. The germline gives CDR1 KGHDR, CDR2 SFDVKD. The CDR3 bases are TGTGCCACCAGTGATTCGGGCAGGGGGGACACTGAAGCTTTCTTT. As protein: CATSDSGRGDTEAFF.